This T cell receptor beta chain was sequenced in a study of vaccination and CD4 T cells after COVID-19. Only a few counts were recorded for this clonotype. The antigen remains undetermined. The CDR3 is made up of 15 amino acids. Per the germline V gene, CDR1 is SGHAT and CDR2 is FQNNGV. V shed 1 base and J shed 2 bases, with 11 bases lying between them. Sequenced with the Oncomine TCR Beta short-read assay was DNA taken from cultured CD4+ T cells. Scientists extracted genomic DNA from CD4+ T cells grown in culture. TCRdb itself ran the PCR reads through MiXCR, one entry per CDR3 protein. Among more than 9,000 distinct CDR3 sequences listed, about 35% were seen once. Described treatment: approximately nine-day PBMC culture with coronavirus spike peptide pools or control peptides (ViraFEST assay). CD4+ T cells that came from the unexposed donor were collected before the COVID-19 pandemic (2011-2018). Once peptide pools had expanded antigen-specific T cells, ViraFEST sequenced TCRs.

The TCR comes from a human donor in good health. Sequencing was done on a sample of CD4+ T cells from blood, cultured in vitro. The chain is built from TRBV11-2 and TRBJ2-5; D is tentatively TRBD1 or TRBD2 (5 bases each). The CDR3 DNA sequence: TGTGCCAGCAGCTTAGGGGACCGAAAGCAAGAGACCCAGTACTTC. It codes for CASSLGDRKQETQYF.